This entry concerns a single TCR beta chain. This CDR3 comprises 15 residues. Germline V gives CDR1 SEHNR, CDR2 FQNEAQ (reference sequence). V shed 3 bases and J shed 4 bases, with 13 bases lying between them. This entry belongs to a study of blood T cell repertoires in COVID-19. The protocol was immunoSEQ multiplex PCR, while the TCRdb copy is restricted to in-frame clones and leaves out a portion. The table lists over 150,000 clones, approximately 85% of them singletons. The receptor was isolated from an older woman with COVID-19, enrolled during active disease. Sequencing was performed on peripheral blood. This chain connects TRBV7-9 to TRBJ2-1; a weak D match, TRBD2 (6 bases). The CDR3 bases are TGTGCCAGCAGCTTGTTAGGGCTAGCGTACAATGAGCAGTTCTTC. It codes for CASSLLGLAYNEQFF.